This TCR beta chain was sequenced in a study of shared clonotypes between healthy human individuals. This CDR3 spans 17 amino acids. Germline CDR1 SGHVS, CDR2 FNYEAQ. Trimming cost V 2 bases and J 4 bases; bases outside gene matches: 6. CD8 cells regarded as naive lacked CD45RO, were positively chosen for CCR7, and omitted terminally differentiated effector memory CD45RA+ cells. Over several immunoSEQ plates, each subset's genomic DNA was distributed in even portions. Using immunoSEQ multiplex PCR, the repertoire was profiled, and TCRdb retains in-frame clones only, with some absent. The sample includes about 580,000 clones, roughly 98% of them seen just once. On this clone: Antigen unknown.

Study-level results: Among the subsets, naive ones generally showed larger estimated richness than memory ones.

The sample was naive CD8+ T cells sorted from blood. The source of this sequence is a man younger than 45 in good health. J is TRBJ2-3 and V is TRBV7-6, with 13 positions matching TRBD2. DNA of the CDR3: TGTGCCAGCAGCTTAAGGACTAGCGGGAGTTCCGCAGATACGCAGTATTTT. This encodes CASSLRTSGSSADTQYF.